The subject of this entry is one TCR beta chain. The target antigen is unknown. This sample is drawn from a study of cytomegalovirus exposure and HLA in healthy donors. As for the study in general: Most donors, roughly 77% of around 400 genotyped, fell in the Caucasian-associated ancestry cluster.

Use of 60 Vbeta and 13 Jbeta primers characterized the PCR. Here immunoSEQ multiplex PCR was the method, and the copy in TCRdb shows in-frame clones only, minus some. Its clone listing holds approximately 76,000 clones. Study observations and caveats: Presence/absence analyses assumed roughly uniform sequencing depth across donors, which may not hold. TCR beta sequences numbering 15,000 to 20,000 were associated with HLA alleles at 0.05 false discovery rate in a later analysis. Cytomegalovirus association was listed for 170 or so TCR beta chains.

The TCR originated in a man younger than 30 in good health and CMV-seropositive. Sequencing input: PBMCs.

The CDR3, as DNA: TGTGCCTGGACCGAACGCCGGACAGGGGTGTGGGGCTACACCTTC. Protein product: CAWTERRTGVWGYTF. V is TRBV30 and J is TRBJ1-2, with 9 bases identical to TRBD1. There are 15 residues in the CDR3. The V and J ends lost 4 bases and 8 bases, in that order; junction bases with no gene match: 14. Germline V gene data show CDR1 as GTSNPN and CDR2 as SVGIG (reference sequence).